This TCR beta chain was identified in a study of OX40 agonist ivuxolimab in advanced cancers. A remark on this clone: Its matching antigen is unknown.

Study-wide results and caveats: Clones of CD4+ and CD8+ blood T cells grew by week 6 at doses of 0.1 to 3.0 mg/kg. Averaging showed that CD8+ T cells had more expanded clones than CD4+ did.

This CDR3 has 11 residues. Germline CDR1 reads SGHAT; CDR2 reads FQNNGV. The V gene end was trimmed by 10 bases and the J gene end by 3 bases; junction bases not matched to a gene: 2. TCRdb's table, derived via immunoSEQ multiplex PCR, lists solely in-frame clones and lacks some. In the table there are 75,000 to 95,000 clones, roughly 90% of which are singletons. The chain employs TRBV11-2 and TRBJ2-7; 8 positions agree with TRBD1. The clonotype was recovered from an adult with an advanced solid tumor such as melanoma, head and neck, liver or kidney cancer. Here the sequenced sample was CD4+ or CD8+ T cells sorted from blood, taken in a trial of the OX40 agonist ivuxolimab. In DNA, the CDR3 is TGTGCCATAGGACAGGGCTACGAGCAGTACTTC. Its translation is CAIGQGYEQYF.